These 22 T cell receptor beta chains were all obtained from the same sample, sequenced in a study of CD8+CD57+ T cells in acquired aplastic anemia. Genomic DNA, the template, was used for profiling of the TCR beta VDJ and CDR3. Via MiXCR, TCRdb re-called the reads, giving one row per CDR3 protein. The sample has 250,000 to 350,000 distinct CDR3 sequences; about 50% are singletons. Individuals selected for sequencing had exhibited CD8+CD57+ cell expansion on flow cytometry. The sample consisted of sorted CD4+, CD8+, or CD8+CD57+ T cells (not recorded which) from PBMCs. Source of these receptors: a human donor with aplastic anemia.

CDR3 DNA sequence: TGTGCCAGCAGTCCCGGGACAGGGGGTGGGGGCTATGGCTACACCTTC. Protein sequence: CASSPGTGGGGYGYTF. The chain combines TRBV6-5 with TRBJ1-2; 11 nucleotides match TRBD1. The CDR3 is 16 amino acids. After removal of 5 bases from V and 4 bases from J, the junction contained 9 bases not matched to a gene. Per germline, CDR1 MNHEY and CDR2 SVGAGI.

Details on this clonotype: The CDR3 does not close with the conserved phenylalanine or tryptophan, likely indicating a read error. CDR3 coding DNA: TGTGCCAGCAGCCTCTGGACTAGCGGGGGGGCCGCGCAGTATCTT. This sequence encodes CASSLWTSGGAAQYL. V usage is TRBV7-2 and J usage is TRBJ2-3, with 15 bases identical to TRBD2. Trimming cost V 5 bases and J 10 bases; bases outside gene matches: 7. Germline CDR1 reads SGHTA; CDR2 reads FQGNSA. CDR3 length: 15 residues.

This clonotype was found many times. The CDR3 loop is CASSTGFMNTEAFF. In DNA form, the CDR3 reads TGTGCCAGTAGTACAGGTTTCATGAACACTGAAGCTTTCTTT. This chain links TRBV19 with TRBJ1-1, with D unclear. The germline V gene encodes CDR1 LNHDA and CDR2 SQIVND (reference sequence). The CDR3 is 14 amino acids. Deletions cut 4 bases from V and 0 bases from J, with 9 bases between.

This clonotype was seen at least ten times. The rearrangement joins TRBV7-2 to TRBJ1-6; a possible D gene is TRBD1 (5 bases). CDR3 length: 15 amino acids. Germline values: CDR1 SGHTA, CDR2 FQGNSA. The ends were cut back, 5 bases at V and 9 bases at J, with 17 bases in the middle. CDR3 region: CASSPWGVVRSPLHF. The CDR3 coding sequence is TGTGCCAGCAGCCCCTGGGGGGTTGTACGTTCACCCCTCCACTTT.

This chain uses TRBV9 with TRBJ2-7; 14 bases map to TRBD2. CDR1 SGDLS and CDR2 YYNGEE come from the germline V gene. This CDR3 has 16 amino acids. Unmatched junction bases numbered 7, after V lost 4 bases and J lost 4 bases. CDR3 bases: TGTGCCAGCAGCTCCGGGACTAGCGGGAGCCTGTACGAGCAGTACTTC. Residues: CASSSGTSGSLYEQYF.

This clonotype was found a few times. The V call is TRBV27, the J call TRBJ2-5, with TRBD2 as a possible D gene (5 bases). Per the germline V gene, CDR1 is MNHEY and CDR2 is SMNVEV (reference sequence). CDR3 size: 13 residues. The ends were cut back, 8 bases at V and 4 bases at J, with 14 bases in the middle. CDR3 residues: CASPGGEGETQYF. CDR3 in DNA: TGTGCCAGCCCGGGCGGAGAGGGAGAGACCCAGTACTTC.

The table lists this clonotype with a few counts. This chain uses TRBV10-1 with TRBJ2-7; TRBD2 agrees at 11 bases. The CDR3 runs 14 residues. Germline V gives CDR1 WNHNN, CDR2 SYGVQD (reference sequence). The V segment lost 7 bases and the J segment 1 base; nucleotides outside the gene matches: 3. In DNA form, the CDR3 reads TGCGCCAGCACTAGCGGGGGGAGGTCCTACGAGCAGTACTTC. Translated: CASTSGGRSYEQYF.

This clonotype was found many times. The chain recombines TRBV9 with TRBJ2-1; 9 nucleotides line up with TRBD2. V lost 3 bases, J lost 8 bases, and 9 bases stayed unmatched. The CDR3 totals 15 residues. Germline CDR1 reads SGDLS; CDR2 reads YYNGEE. Here the CDR3 reads CASSAGLAGRDEQFF. The CDR3 bases are TGTGCCAGCAGCGCTGGGCTAGCGGGGAGGGATGAGCAGTTCTTC.

In this sample, this clonotype turned up many times. The chain uses TRBV4-1 and TRBJ1-6; D is perhaps TRBD1 (5 bases). This CDR3 has 16 amino acids. Germline V CDR1 and CDR2: MGHRA, YSYEKL. V gave up 0 bases and J gave up 9 bases, with 15 bases separating them. The CDR3 region is CASSQDIAQGFSPLHF. The CDR3 DNA reads TGCGCCAGCAGCCAAGATATTGCGCAGGGTTTTTCACCCCTCCACTTT.

This clonotype has at least ten counts. The CDR3 here is CASSYSISPRDSNEQFF. The DNA of the CDR3 is TGTGCCAGCAGTTACTCGATTTCCCCGAGAGACTCCAATGAGCAGTTCTTC. The chain couples TRBV6-5 to TRBJ2-1; no clear D. Per the germline V gene, CDR1 is MNHEY and CDR2 is SVGAGI. The CDR3 is 17 residues long. With 0 bases removed from V and 6 bases from J, the gap between germline ends came to 18 bases.

The CDR3 sequence is CATSRDLEAVQETQYF. Here the CDR3 DNA reads TGTGCCACCAGCAGAGATCTGGAAGCGGTCCAAGAGACCCAGTACTTC. The rearrangement joins TRBV15 to TRBJ2-5; TRBD2 might be the D (5 bases). Germline assignment: CDR1 LNHNV and CDR2 YYDKDF (reference sequence). The CDR3 loop spans 16 amino acids. Trimming left V 0 bases short and J 1 base short, with 12 bases between.

The sample holds many counts of this clonotype. The chain links TRBV19 to TRBJ1-5; the D gene is possibly TRBD1 (6 bases). Trimming took 0 bases from V and 4 from J, leaving 19 bases between them. CDR1 and CDR2 (germline): LNHDA, SQIVND (reference sequence). CDR3 length: 18 amino acids. The CDR3 reads CASSIDWGGGTGNQPQHF. DNA of the CDR3: TGTGCCAGTAGTATAGATTGGGGGGGGGGAACAGGGAATCAGCCCCAGCATTTT.

There are many counts of this clonotype. The J gene is TRBJ1-1, the V gene TRBV5-1; a possible D gene is TRBD1 (5 bases). Deletions cut 6 bases from V and 1 base from J, with 10 bases between. The CDR3 consists of 13 residues. Per germline, CDR1 SGHRS and CDR2 YFSETQ. The CDR3 sequence: CASIPGGNTEAFF. The CDR3 bases are TGCGCCAGCATCCCTGGGGGGAACACTGAAGCTTTCTTT.

This clonotype was recorded once. For the CDR3, the DNA is TGTGCCAGCAGCCACACCGGGCCGACGTATGGCTACACCTTC. This codes for CASSHTGPTYGYTF. The chain combines TRBV14 with TRBJ1-2; D not certain. Germline values: CDR1 SGHDN, CDR2 FVKESK. This CDR3 has 14 amino acids. The V gene lost 3 bases and the J gene lost 5 bases, with 13 bases spanning the gap. The complete variable domain, with remaining parts taken from reference TRBV14 and TRBJ1-2, reads EAGVTQFPSHSVIEKGQTVTLRCDPISGHDNLYWYRRVMGKEIKFLLHFVKESKQDESGMPNNRFLAERTGGTYSTLKVQPAELEDSGVYFCASSHTGPTYGYTFGSGTRLTVV.

There are many counts of this clonotype. CDR3 DNA sequence: TGTGCCACCGTAGCTATTCTGAACACTGAAGCTTTCTTT. Protein product: CATVAILNTEAFF. The chain uses TRBV27 and TRBJ1-1, with unresolved D. This CDR3 has 13 amino acids. V was shortened by 10 bases and J by 0 bases, with 12 bases between the two germline ends. CDR1 is MNHEY and CDR2 is SMNVEV in the germline V gene (reference sequence).

This chain connects TRBV20-1 to TRBJ1-5; D not resolved. Germline values: CDR1 DFQATT, CDR2 SNEGSKA (reference sequence). The CDR3 sequence is 14 residues long. V lost 3 bases to trimming and J lost 6 bases, with 15 bases between them. This chain's CDR3 is CSARPGGRLQPQHF. In nucleotides, the CDR3 is TGCAGTGCTAGGCCGGGAGGGAGACTTCAGCCCCAGCATTTT.

J is TRBJ2-7 and V is TRBV5-4; a weak D match, TRBD1 (5 bases). The CDR3 length is 14 residues. The germline V gene has CDR1 SGHNT and CDR2 YYREEE (reference sequence). Trimming cost V 2 bases and J 1 base, with 10 bases left between them. The CDR3: CASSFARGSYEQYF. Written as DNA, the CDR3 is TGTGCCAGCAGCTTCGCTAGGGGTTCCTACGAGCAGTACTTC.

The V gene is TRBV12-3 or TRBV12-4, the J gene TRBJ1-5; D is ambiguous. The CDR3 covers 12 residues. V lost 4 bases, J lost 7 bases, and 8 bases lay in between. The CDR3 DNA reads as TGTGCCAGCAGTTCAGCGCACCAGCCCCAGCATTTT. Translated, it gives CASSSAHQPQHF.

This clonotype has only a few counts. Here the CDR3 DNA reads TGTGCCACCAGTGATTCAGCGGGACTGTCACTTTATGGCTACACCTTC. Residues: CATSDSAGLSLYGYTF. This chain joins TRBV24-1 and TRBJ1-2; weak D call: TRBD1 (5 bases). The CDR3 spans 16 residues. V was trimmed by 2 bases and J by 5 bases, leaving 17 bases between them. The V gene's germline CDR1 is KGHDR and CDR2 SFDVKD.

This clonotype has a count of ten or more. V gene TRBV5-8 combines with J gene TRBJ2-7, with D unresolved. The germline V gene has CDR1 SGHTS and CDR2 YDEGEE. V was cut by 5 bases and J by 2 bases, with 14 bases left in between. This CDR3 comprises 14 residues. The CDR3 DNA reads as TGTGCCAGCAGTAAGGGCGCAGGAGCCTACGAGCAGTACTTC. Its translation: CASSKGAGAYEQYF.

CDR3: CSARDLGLAGKETQYF. CDR3 sequence (DNA): TGCAGTGCTAGAGATCTGGGACTAGCGGGAAAAGAGACCCAGTACTTC. The chain links TRBV20-1 to TRBJ2-5; 13 bases are a match to TRBD2. This CDR3 contains 16 residues. V lost 0 bases, J lost 3 bases, and 4 bases stayed unmatched. CDR1 and CDR2 from the germline V gene are DFQATT and SNEGSKA (reference sequence).

The V gene is TRBV19, the J gene TRBJ2-7; 9 nucleotides match TRBD1. With 4 bases clipped from V and 5 bases from J, the junction kept 9 bases outside the gene matches. The CDR3 is 15 residues long. Germline loops: CDR1 LNHDA, CDR2 SQIVND (reference sequence). The CDR3 here is CASSTGQGMIDEQYF. CDR3 DNA sequence: TGTGCCAGTAGTACCGGACAGGGGATGATCGACGAGCAGTACTTC.